This T cell receptor (beta chain) was recorded in a study of blood T cell repertoires in COVID-19. Profiled with immunoSEQ multiplex PCR; TCRdb holds only in-frame clones, not every one. The table shows more than 85,000 clones, with about 88% occurring only once. The CDR3 runs 15 residues. The J segment lost 12 bases and the V segment lost 4 bases, leaving 7 bases of the junction unmatched. The germline V gene has CDR1 SEHNR and CDR2 FQNEAQ (reference sequence). The chain employs TRBV7-9 and TRBJ2-1; 15 bases agree with TRBD2. The TCR sequence derives from a man between 45 and 60 years old with active or convalescent COVID-19. Sample: peripheral blood. The CDR3 DNA reads TGTGCCAGCAGCTCGATAGGACTAGCGGGGGGGCGGCAGTTCTTC. Protein sequence: CASSSIGLAGGRQFF.